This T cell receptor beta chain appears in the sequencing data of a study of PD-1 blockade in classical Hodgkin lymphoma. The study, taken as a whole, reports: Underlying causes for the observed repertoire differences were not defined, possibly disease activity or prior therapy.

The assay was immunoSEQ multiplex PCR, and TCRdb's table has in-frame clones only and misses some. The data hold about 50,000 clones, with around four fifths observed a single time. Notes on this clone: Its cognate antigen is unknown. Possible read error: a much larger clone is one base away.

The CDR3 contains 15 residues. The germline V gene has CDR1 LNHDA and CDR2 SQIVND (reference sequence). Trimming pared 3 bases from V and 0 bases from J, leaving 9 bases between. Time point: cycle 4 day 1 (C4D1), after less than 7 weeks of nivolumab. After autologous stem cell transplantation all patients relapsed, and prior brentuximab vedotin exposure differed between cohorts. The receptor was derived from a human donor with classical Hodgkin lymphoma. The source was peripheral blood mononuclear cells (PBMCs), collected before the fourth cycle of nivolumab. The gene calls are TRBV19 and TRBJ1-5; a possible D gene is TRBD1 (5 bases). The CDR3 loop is CASSMGQYSNQPQHF. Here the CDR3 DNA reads TGTGCCAGTAGTATGGGGCAGTATAGCAATCAGCCCCAGCATTTT.